Below, one T cell receptor beta chain is given with its context. TCRbeta library preparation incorporated unique molecular identifiers. TCRdb reprocessed the PCR reads with MiXCR, giving one entry per CDR3 protein. The sample comprises a few hundred thousand distinct CDR3 sequences, 20% to 30% of which are singletons, and over 9.5% rests with the top ten. This entry is derived from a study of T-cell reconstitution after alpha-beta-depleted transplantation in children. Per the germline V gene, CDR1 is SQVTM and CDR2 is ANQGSEA. V was clipped by 7 bases and J by 7 bases; unmatched bases: 5. The CDR3 loop spans 12 amino acids.

This receptor was identified in a male patient younger than 18 who had a stem cell transplant for acute lymphoblastic leukemia, so the T cells may come from the graft donor. The rearrangement uses TRBV29-1 and TRBJ2-1; 9 bases align to TRBD2. The sequencing here drew on PBMCs, mostly from graft donor cells, taken 180 days after TCRalphabeta/CD19-depleted stem cell transplant. CDR3 loop: CSETSGRNEQFF. In DNA form, the CDR3 reads TGCAGCGAGACTAGCGGAAGAAATGAGCAGTTCTTC.